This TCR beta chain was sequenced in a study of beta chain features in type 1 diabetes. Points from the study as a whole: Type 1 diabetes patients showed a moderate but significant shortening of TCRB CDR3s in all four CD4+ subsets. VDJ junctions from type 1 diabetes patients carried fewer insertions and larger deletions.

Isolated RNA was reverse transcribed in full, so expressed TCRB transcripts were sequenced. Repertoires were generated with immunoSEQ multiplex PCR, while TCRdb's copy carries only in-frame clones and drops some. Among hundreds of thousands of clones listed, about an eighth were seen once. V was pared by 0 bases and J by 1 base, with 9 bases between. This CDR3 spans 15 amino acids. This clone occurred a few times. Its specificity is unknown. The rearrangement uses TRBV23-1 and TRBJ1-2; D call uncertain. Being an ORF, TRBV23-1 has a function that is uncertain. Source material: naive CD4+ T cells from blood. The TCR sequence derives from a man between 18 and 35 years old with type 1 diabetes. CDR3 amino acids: CASSQSPGVNYGYTF. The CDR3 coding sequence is TGCGCCAGCAGTCAATCCCCCGGGGTTAACTATGGCTACACCTTC.